The 2 T cell receptor beta chains below were found in one sample sequenced in a study of T cell repertoires in cytomegalovirus infection. For these receptors, no antigen is known. One entry per CDR3 protein results from TCRdb running MiXCR on the reads. The sample lists around 770,000 distinct CDR3 sequences, roughly 28% occurring once. The specimen was cultured CD8+ T cells from PBMCs, collected from culture after CMV antigen stimulation. These receptors were obtained from a human donor in good health (CMV status not recorded). Some clones in this sample may be carry-over from other donors' samples.

The sample holds many counts of this clonotype. The chain recombines TRBV7-6 with TRBJ2-3, with 12 bases identical to TRBD2. CDR3 size: 19 residues. The V gene end was trimmed by 0 bases and the J gene end by 2 bases; junction bases not matched to a gene: 9. Germline V lookup: CDR1 SGHVS, CDR2 FNYEAQ. The CDR3 nucleotides read TGTGCCAGCAGCTTAGCCCATACTAGCGGGGGGCGATACACAGATACGCAGTATTTT. Translation: CASSLAHTSGGRYTDTQYF.

V and J are TRBV3-1 and TRBJ2-3, with D tentatively TRBD1 or TRBD2 (6 bases each). Looked up from germline, CDR1 is LGHDT and CDR2 is YNNKEL (reference sequence). With 0 bases removed from V and 3 bases from J, the gap between germline ends came to 16 bases. The CDR3 totals 17 residues. The DNA of the CDR3 is TGTGCCAGCAGCCAAGAGTTCCGGGGGCCCGAGACAGATACGCAGTATTTT. It specifies CASSQEFRGPETDTQYF.